The sequence of this TCR beta chain was determined in a study of Graves' ophthalmopathy and Graves' hyperthyroidism. General study findings and limits: Using a 13-signature model, the authors split ophthalmopathy from stable hyperthyroidism, with roughly 90% sensitivity and approximately 84% specificity. Blood also held most thyroid clonotypes expanded above 0.001 frequency.

Using RNA transcripts, the TCR beta CDR3 regions were amplified. Amplification began with first-round RT-PCR using HTBI primers, then second-round multiplex PCR was performed. One entry per CDR3 protein results from TCRdb running MiXCR on the multiplex PCR reads. Among about 410,000 distinct CDR3 sequences listed, about 16% were seen once. This clonotype has at least ten counts. Its specificity is unknown. Other autoimmune diseases, uncontrolled infections, pregnancy and lactation each led to patient exclusion. The authors isolated PBMCs from about 10 ml of fresh peripheral blood. Germline V gene sequence: CDR1 SGHAT, CDR2 FQNNGV. V was cut by 5 bases and J by 4 bases, with 12 bases left in between. The CDR3 loop spans 14 amino acids.

Sequencing input: peripheral blood. The TCR sequence derives from a woman aged 18-29 years with Graves' ophthalmopathy. The genes are TRBV11-2 and TRBJ1-3; the D gene is possibly TRBD1 (5 bases). The CDR3 protein is CASSRLGEGNTIYF. Written as DNA, the CDR3 is TGTGCCAGCAGCCGCCTGGGGGAAGGAAACACCATATATTTT.